This T cell receptor beta chain was sequenced during a study of shared clonotypes between healthy human individuals. Overall study: Donors had three CD4 naive, three CD4 memory, two CD8 naive and one CD8 memory plate apiece. Findings and caveats of the study: The authors expected sequencing depth to affect clonotype sharing among donors.

Assay used: immunoSEQ multiplex PCR; TCRdb lists only in-frame clones, some missing. Here the sample spans a few million clones, around nine tenths being singletons. This clone has just one count. The antigen is unknown. CDR1 and CDR2 from the germline V gene are SGHRS and YFSETQ. The CDR3 has 18 amino acids. Trimming took 4 bases from V and 0 from J; bases not matched to a gene: 15. Every donor, a Caucasian adult, lived in Nashville, Tennessee. Sequencing was performed on naive CD4+ T cells sorted from blood. Documented subset: CD45RA+ positively selected. The chain combines TRBV5-1 with TRBJ1-2; 7 bases agree with TRBD1. This clonotype originated in a man between 18 and 29 years old in good health. The DNA of the CDR3 is TGCGCCAGCAGCGGCTACACGGGACAGACTATTACTAACTATGGCTACACCTTC. Its translation: CASSGYTGQTITNYGYTF.